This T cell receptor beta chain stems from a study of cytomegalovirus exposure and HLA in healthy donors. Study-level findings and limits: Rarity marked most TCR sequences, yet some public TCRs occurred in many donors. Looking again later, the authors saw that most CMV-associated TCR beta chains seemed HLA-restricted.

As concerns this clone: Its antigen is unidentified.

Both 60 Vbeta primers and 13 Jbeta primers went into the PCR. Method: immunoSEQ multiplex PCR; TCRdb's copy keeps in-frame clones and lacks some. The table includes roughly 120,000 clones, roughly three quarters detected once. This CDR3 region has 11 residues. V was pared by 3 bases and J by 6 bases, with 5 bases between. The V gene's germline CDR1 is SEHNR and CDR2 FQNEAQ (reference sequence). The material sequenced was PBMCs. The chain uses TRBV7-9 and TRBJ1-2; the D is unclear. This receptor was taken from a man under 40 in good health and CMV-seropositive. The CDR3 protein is CASSLEDGYTF. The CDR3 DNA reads TGTGCCAGCAGCTTGGAGGATGGCTACACCTTC.